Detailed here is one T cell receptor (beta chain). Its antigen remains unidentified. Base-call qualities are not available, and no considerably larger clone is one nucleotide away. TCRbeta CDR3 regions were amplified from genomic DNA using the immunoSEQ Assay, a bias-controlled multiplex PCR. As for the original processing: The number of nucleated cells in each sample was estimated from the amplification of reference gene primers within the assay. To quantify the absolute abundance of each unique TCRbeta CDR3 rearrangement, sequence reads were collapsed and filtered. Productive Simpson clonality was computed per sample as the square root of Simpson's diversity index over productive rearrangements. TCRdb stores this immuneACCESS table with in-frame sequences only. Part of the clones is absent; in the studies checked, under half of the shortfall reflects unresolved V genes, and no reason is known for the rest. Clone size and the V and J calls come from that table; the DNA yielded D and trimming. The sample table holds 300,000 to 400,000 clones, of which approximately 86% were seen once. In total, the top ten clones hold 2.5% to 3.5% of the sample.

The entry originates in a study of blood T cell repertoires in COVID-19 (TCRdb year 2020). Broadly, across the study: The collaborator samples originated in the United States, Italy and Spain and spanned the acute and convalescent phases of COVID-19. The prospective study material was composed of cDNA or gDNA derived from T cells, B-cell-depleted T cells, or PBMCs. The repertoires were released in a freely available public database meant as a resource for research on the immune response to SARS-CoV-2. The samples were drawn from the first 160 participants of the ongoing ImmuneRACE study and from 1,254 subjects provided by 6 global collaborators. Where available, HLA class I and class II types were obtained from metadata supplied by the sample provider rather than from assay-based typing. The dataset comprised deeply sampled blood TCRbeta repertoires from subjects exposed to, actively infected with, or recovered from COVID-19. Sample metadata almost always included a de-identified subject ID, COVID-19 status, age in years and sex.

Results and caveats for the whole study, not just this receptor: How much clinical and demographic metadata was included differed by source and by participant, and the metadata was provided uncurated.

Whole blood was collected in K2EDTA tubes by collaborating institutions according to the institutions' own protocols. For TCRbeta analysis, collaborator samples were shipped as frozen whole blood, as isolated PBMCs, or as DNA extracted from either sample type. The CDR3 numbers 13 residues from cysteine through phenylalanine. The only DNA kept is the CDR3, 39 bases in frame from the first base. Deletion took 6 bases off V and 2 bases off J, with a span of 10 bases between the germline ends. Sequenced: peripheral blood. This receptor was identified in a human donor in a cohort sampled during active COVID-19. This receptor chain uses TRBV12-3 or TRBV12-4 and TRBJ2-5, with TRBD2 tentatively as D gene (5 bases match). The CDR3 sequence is CASRRGIQETQYF. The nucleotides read TGTGCCAGCAGGAGAGGGATTCAAGAGACCCAGTACTTC.